The sequence of this T cell receptor beta chain was determined in a study of blood T cells in healthy people across ages. Each sample provided at least 6 micrograms of extracted total RNA. The V end was cut by 1 base, the J end by 1 base, with 20 bases between. Germline values: CDR1 LGHDT, CDR2 YNNKEL (reference sequence). This CDR3 contains 19 residues. Alongside a J-beta primer mix, a sample-barcoded 5' primer served in a second PCR lasting 7 to 11 cycles. Every cDNA molecule carried a tag from a template-switch adaptor bearing 12 random nucleotides. Using its own MiXCR run on the 5' RACE reads, TCRdb lists one record per CDR3 protein. The sample lists around 850,000 distinct CDR3 sequences, roughly 40% occurring once.

This clonotype was obtained from a man between 18 and 35 years old in good health. The chain carries TRBV3-1 and TRBJ1-5, with unresolved D. Sequencing was performed on blood. CDR3 sequence (DNA): TGTGCCAGCAGCCAAGGCGGACTGGGCCCCGAATCAAGCAATCAGCCCCAGCATTTT. This sequence encodes CASSQGGLGPESSNQPQHF.